This T cell receptor beta chain came from a study of siplizumab effects on memory and regulatory T cells. The CDR3 contains 14 residues. Method: immunoSEQ multiplex PCR; TCRdb's copy keeps in-frame clones and lacks some. The table has about 9,900 clones, about 40% seen once; the top ten hold around 8.6%. The mixed lymphocyte reaction cells were cocultured at 37°C for six to seven days. In this sample, this clone is medium-sized. Its antigen is not identified. The rearrangement uses TRBV21-1 and TRBJ2-7. TRBV21-1 is a known pseudogene. The specimen sequenced was CFSE-low (dividing) CD4+ T cells sorted from an allogeneic mixed lymphocyte reaction. The clonotype was recovered from a human donor in good health; the cells came from an allogeneic mixed lymphocyte reaction. CDR3 DNA sequence: TGTGCCAGCGACGTGATCGGTCCTGCGAAAGAGCAGTACTTC. This gives the protein CASDVIGPAKEQYF.